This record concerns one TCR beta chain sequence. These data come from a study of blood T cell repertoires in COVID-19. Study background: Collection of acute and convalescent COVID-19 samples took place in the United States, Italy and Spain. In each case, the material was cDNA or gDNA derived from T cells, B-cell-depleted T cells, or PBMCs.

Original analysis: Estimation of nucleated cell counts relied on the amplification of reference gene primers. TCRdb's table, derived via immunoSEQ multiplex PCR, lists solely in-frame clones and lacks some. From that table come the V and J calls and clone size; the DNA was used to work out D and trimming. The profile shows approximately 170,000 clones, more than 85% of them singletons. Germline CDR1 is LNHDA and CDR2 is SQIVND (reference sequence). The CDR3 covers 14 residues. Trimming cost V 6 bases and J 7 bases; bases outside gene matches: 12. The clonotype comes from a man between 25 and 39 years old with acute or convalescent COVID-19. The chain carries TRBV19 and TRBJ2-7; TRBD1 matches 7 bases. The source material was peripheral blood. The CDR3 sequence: CASRTRDRLGEQYF. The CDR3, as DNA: TGTGCCAGTAGAACCCGGGACAGACTTGGAGAGCAGTACTTC.